This entry lists 16 T cell receptor beta chains sequenced from one sample in a study of T cells in Graves' hyperthyroidism and ophthalmopathy. Amplification targeted TCR beta CDR3 regions from RNA transcripts. A first-round RT-PCR of the TCR CDR3 used the HTBI primer set. MiXCR was run by TCRdb on the multiplex PCR reads, yielding one entry per CDR3 protein. There are 380,000 or so distinct CDR3 sequences in the sample; less than 15% occur only once, and around 21% lies in the top ten. The material sequenced was blood. Receptors originate from a young man with Graves' hyperthyroidism that later progressed to Graves' ophthalmopathy.

The chain is built from TRBV9 and TRBJ2-1, with TRBD1 identical over 10 bases. V lost 4 bases, J lost 9 bases, and 13 bases stayed unmatched. The CDR3 loop spans 16 amino acids. Per germline, CDR1 SGDLS and CDR2 YYNGEE. CDR3 region: CASSRSGTGVFREQFF. The CDR3 coding sequence is TGTGCCAGCAGCCGTTCTGGGACAGGGGTGTTTCGTGAGCAGTTCTTC. The full variable domain, completed using reference TRBV9 and TRBJ2-1, is DSGVTQTPKHLITATGQRVTLRCSPRSGDLSVYWYQQSLDQGLQFLIQYYNGEERAKGNILERFSAQQFPDLHSELNLSSLELGDSALYFCASSRSGTGVFREQFFGPGTRLTVL.

This clonotype was detected a few times. The chain links TRBV4-1 to TRBJ2-5; D is uncertain. CDR1 and CDR2 from the germline V gene are MGHRA and YSYEKL. The CDR3 contains 14 residues. Trimming stripped 4 bases from V and 1 base from J, with 10 bases between. The CDR3 is CASSLARFQETQYF. CDR3 DNA sequence: TGCGCCAGCAGCCTCGCACGATTCCAAGAGACCCAGTACTTC.

This clonotype has ten or more counts. The rearrangement joins TRBV6-1 to TRBJ1-4, with 8 bases fitting TRBD1. Germline values: CDR1 MNHNS, CDR2 SASEGT. The CDR3 has 16 residues. Unmatched junction bases numbered 9, after V lost 6 bases and J lost 3 bases. The CDR3 protein is CASRSTQGAPNEKLFF. CDR3 DNA sequence: TGTGCCAGCAGGAGCACGCAGGGGGCACCTAATGAAAAACTGTTTTTT.

V and J are TRBV9 and TRBJ2-4; D uncertain. CDR3 length equals 13 residues. V was shortened by 4 bases and J by 5 bases, with 10 bases between the two germline ends. CDR1 is SGDLS and CDR2 is YYNGEE in the germline V gene. The CDR3 nucleotides read TGTGCCAGCAGCCCCAGACACGAAAACATTCAGTACTTC. Translation: CASSPRHENIQYF.

DNA of the CDR3: TGCGCCAGCAGCATGGGGCGGGCCAAAGAGACCCAGTACTTC. This codes for CASSMGRAKETQYF. The chain links TRBV5-1 to TRBJ2-5, with D perhaps matching TRBD1 or TRBD2 (5 bases each). Germline V gives CDR1 SGHRS, CDR2 YFSETQ. CDR3 length: 14 amino acids. The V end was cut by 4 bases, the J end by 3 bases, with 13 bases between. The full variable domain, with the rest looked up from reference TRBV5-1 and TRBJ2-5, is KAGVTQTPRYLIKTRGQQVTLSCSPISGHRSVSWYQQTPGQGLQFLFEYFSETQRNKGNFPGRFSGRQFSNSRSEMNVSTLELGDSALYLCASSMGRAKETQYFGPGTRLLVL.

The table lists this clonotype with many counts. The chain uses TRBV2 and TRBJ2-1; D is undetermined. The CDR3 has 13 residues. Germline V gives CDR1 SNHLY, CDR2 FYNNEI. Trimming removed 1 base from V and 4 bases from J, with 5 bases in between. The CDR3 nucleotides are TGTGCCAGCAGTGAAGTTTCTTACAATGAGCAGTTCTTC. Translated, it gives CASSEVSYNEQFF.

This rearrangement joins TRBV5-5 to TRBJ1-1, with TRBD1 identical over 7 bases. The germline V gene has CDR1 SGHKS and CDR2 YYEKEE (reference sequence). The CDR3 extends over 15 amino acids. After removal of 3 bases from V and 3 bases from J, the junction contained 8 bases not matched to a gene. This chain's CDR3 is CASSSLGGGHTEAFF. The CDR3 DNA follows: TGTGCCAGCAGCTCCCTAGGGGGCGGGCACACTGAAGCTTTCTTT.

The table lists this clonotype with many counts. V usage is TRBV19 and J usage is TRBJ1-5; D perhaps matches TRBD1 (5 bases). In germline, CDR1 is LNHDA, CDR2 SQIVND (reference sequence). V lost 9 bases, J lost 1 base, and 19 bases lay in between. This CDR3 contains 16 residues. CDR3 coding DNA: TGTGCCAGCCAGGTGGAAGGGCCAGGGAGCAATCAGCCCCAGCATTTT. It translates to CASQVEGPGSNQPQHF. The whole variable domain, remainder taken from reference TRBV19 and TRBJ1-5, is DGGITQSPKYLFRKEGQNVTLSCEQNLNHDAMYWYRQDPGQGLRLIYYSQIVNDFQKGDIAEGYSVSREKKESFPLTVTSAQKNPTAFYLCASQVEGPGSNQPQHFGDGTRLSIL.

This clonotype was observed at least ten times. V gene TRBV11-1 combines with J gene TRBJ2-1, with 8 bases lining up with TRBD2. Germline values: CDR1 SGHAT, CDR2 FQDESV (reference sequence). The V segment lost 1 base and the J segment 4 bases; nucleotides outside the gene matches: 3. This CDR3 contains 15 residues. This chain's CDR3 is CASSLGGGFYNEQFF. CDR3 in DNA: TGTGCCAGCAGCTTAGGCGGGGGGTTTTACAATGAGCAGTTCTTC. Together with reference TRBV11-1 and TRBJ2-1, the CDR3 gives the full variable domain: EAEVAQSPRYKITEKSQAVAFWCDPISGHATLYWYRQILGQGPELLVQFQDESVVDDSQLPKDRFSAERLKGVDSTLKIQPAELGDSAMYLCASSLGGGFYNEQFFGPGTRLTVL.

This clonotype turned up a few times. The chain joins TRBV6-5 to TRBJ1-2; 8 bases align to TRBD1. The CDR3 consists of 18 residues. V was pared by 0 bases and J by 4 bases, with 13 bases of the junction left unmatched. Germline V gene sequence: CDR1 MNHEY, CDR2 SVGAGI. CDR3: CASSYSPPQGARGYGYTF. CDR3 coding DNA: TGTGCCAGCAGTTACTCGCCCCCCCAGGGGGCGCGGGGCTATGGCTACACCTTC.

In this sample, this clonotype turned up a few times. The chain links TRBV20-1 to TRBJ1-1; D call uncertain. Looked up from germline, CDR1 is DFQATT and CDR2 is SNEGSKA (reference sequence). This CDR3 comprises 12 residues. Trimming removed 1 base from V and 6 bases from J, with 9 bases in between. CDR3 sequence: CSARVVWAEAFF. The DNA of the CDR3 is TGCAGTGCTAGAGTTGTCTGGGCTGAAGCTTTCTTT.

This clonotype was observed many times. V and J are TRBV6-1 and TRBJ1-1, with a tentative D call TRBD1 (6 bases). Germline V gives CDR1 MNHNS, CDR2 SASEGT. The CDR3 extends over 15 amino acids. Trimming cost V 6 bases and J 5 bases, with 19 bases left between them. Here the CDR3 reads CASRKSTQGRTEAFF. CDR3 nucleotides: TGTGCCAGCAGAAAGAGCACCCAGGGGCGGACTGAAGCTTTCTTT.

This clonotype occurred many times. V gene TRBV6-1 combines with J gene TRBJ1-2; 10 nucleotides line up with TRBD1. Germline V CDR1 and CDR2: MNHNS, SASEGT. The CDR3 length is 16 residues. Trimming cost V 5 bases and J 3 bases; bases outside gene matches: 9. This chain's CDR3 is CASSSFPGTGDYGYTF. CDR3 coding DNA: TGTGCCAGCAGTTCTTTCCCCGGGACAGGGGACTATGGCTACACCTTC.

The chain combines TRBV30 with TRBJ2-7, with 9 bases identical to TRBD2. With V trimmed by 3 bases and J by 8 bases, 14 bases remained unmatched. The CDR3 runs 15 residues. CDR1 is GTSNPN, CDR2 SVGIG, per germline (reference sequence). CDR3 coding DNA: TGTGCCTGGAGCCCACCGGGACTAGCAGCCCAAAAGCAGTACTTC. This translates into CAWSPPGLAAQKQYF.

This clonotype was picked up many times. The chain links TRBV28 to TRBJ1-5, with a tentative D call TRBD1 (5 bases). V dropped 7 bases and J dropped 3 bases, with 19 bases sitting between them. Germline assignment: CDR1 MDHEN and CDR2 SYDVKM. This CDR3 has 16 residues. For the CDR3, the DNA is TGTGCCAGCACCTCCTATCGGGACGGATCCAATCAGCCCCAGCATTTT. Translated: CASTSYRDGSNQPQHF.

In DNA form, the CDR3 reads TGCGCCAGCAGCCTATCTCTAGCAGATACGCAGTATTTT. Translating it yields CASSLSLADTQYF. The chain couples TRBV5-1 to TRBJ2-3; D uncertain. Germline V gene data show CDR1 as SGHRS and CDR2 as YFSETQ. V lost 4 bases and J lost 4, with 10 bases in between. The CDR3 covers 13 residues.